Included here is one T cell receptor (beta chain) sequence, with context. The sequenced template was RNA, covering the TCR beta CDR3 region. In the first round, RT-PCR was carried out with HTBI primers, and a multiplex PCR formed the second round. From the multiplex PCR reads, TCRdb called clonotypes with MiXCR, one entry per CDR3 protein. The table has 350,000 to 450,000 distinct CDR3 sequences, around a fifth seen once; the top ten hold roughly 3%. This record comes from a study of Graves' ophthalmopathy and Graves' hyperthyroidism. This CDR3 spans 14 amino acids. CDR1 and CDR2 from the germline V gene are MNHNS and SASEGT. Enrolled hyperthyroidism patients had a new diagnosis, a duration under 2 months, and an age of 18 to 65. Orbital computed tomography and thyroid ultrasound, along with TRAb, serum thyroxine and clinical symptoms, underpinned diagnosis. PBMCs were isolated by Ficoll-Paque density gradient centrifugation, using roughly 9.7 ml of fresh peripheral blood as the starting material.

This sequence joins TRBV6-1 and TRBJ1-1; D gene uncertain. The TCR originated in a woman aged 18-29 years with stable Graves' hyperthyroidism. The sequencing sample was made of peripheral blood. The CDR3 is CASQTWRWDTEAFF. The CDR3 bases are TGTGCTAGTCAGACATGGCGATGGGACACTGAAGCTTTCTTT.